One sample yielded the 31 T cell receptor beta chains listed below, sequenced in a study of breast tumors, draining lymph nodes, adjacent tissues. Breast cancer patients provided tissue from their axillary draining lymph nodes. Via MiXCR, TCRdb re-called the multiplex PCR reads, giving one row per CDR3 protein. Here the sample spans about 150,000 distinct CDR3 sequences, around a third being singletons. The sample consisted of axillary lymph node tissue. The origin of the receptors is a female donor with breast cancer. Some clones in this sample may be carry-over from other donors' samples.

At least ten counts were recorded for this clonotype. This chain links TRBV6-6 with TRBJ1-2; D may be TRBD1 (5 bases). The V end was cut by 6 bases, the J end by 4 bases, with 18 bases between. The CDR3 runs to 15 residues. Per germline, CDR1 MNHNY and CDR2 SVGAGI (reference sequence). This chain's CDR3 is CASRHGGRQGYGYTF. Here the CDR3 DNA reads TGTGCCAGCAGGCACGGAGGCAGGCAGGGCTATGGCTACACCTTC.

This clonotype was recorded many times. V is TRBV7-9 and J is TRBJ1-6, with no clear D. Germline V CDR1 and CDR2: SEHNR, FQNEAQ (reference sequence). CDR3 size: 15 residues. The V end was cut by 5 bases, the J end by 10 bases, with 18 bases between. The CDR3 DNA reads TGTGCCAGCAGCGGAACGGGCATCGGGAAATCACCCCTCCACTTT. It specifies CASSGTGIGKSPLHF.

Of note for this clonotype: A much larger clone is a single base away; this may be a read error. The chain is built from TRBV5-5 and TRBJ1-5, with a possible D match to TRBD1 (5 bases). Germline loops: CDR1 SGHKS, CDR2 YYEKEE (reference sequence). The CDR3 covers 13 residues. The CDR3 loop reads CAITPGSTQPQHF. The CDR3 region has the DNA TGTGCCATCACCCCAGGGAGCACTCAGCCCCAGCATTTT.

The chain couples TRBV20-1 to TRBJ2-5; possibly TRBD1 for D (6 bases). The CDR3 has 14 amino acids. In germline, CDR1 is DFQATT, CDR2 SNEGSKA (reference sequence). V dropped 6 bases and J dropped 11 bases, with 25 bases sitting between them. CDR3 nucleotides: TGCAGTGCGCGGACAGCAAGACCCACAGATACGCAGTACTTC. The encoded protein is CSARTARPTDTQYF.

This clonotype has at least ten counts. The CDR3 DNA reads TGCGCCAGCAGCCCCGGGACAGGAACCTACGAGCAGTACTTC. Translated: CASSPGTGTYEQYF. This rearrangement joins TRBV5-1 to TRBJ2-7; 8 positions agree with TRBD1. Trimming cost V 4 bases and J 2 bases; bases outside gene matches: 5. The CDR3 runs to 14 residues. Germline V gene lookup returns CDR1 SGHRS and CDR2 YFSETQ.

The V gene is TRBV2, the J gene TRBJ2-6; no clear D. Germline CDR1 is SNHLY and CDR2 is FYNNEI. Trimming took off 0 bases at V and 8 bases at J, with 8 bases between the two ends. CDR3 length: 14 amino acids. CDR3 coding DNA: TGTGCCAGCAGTGAAGCGAACGGCCCCAACGTCCTGACTTTC. Translation: CASSEANGPNVLTF.

This chain links TRBV2 with TRBJ1-2; D is ambiguous. Germline CDR1 and CDR2: SNHLY and FYNNEI. Deletions cut 8 bases from V and 0 bases from J, with 16 bases between. The CDR3 has 15 amino acids. CDR3 DNA sequence: TGTGCCAGCCTTACCCCCAAGCAGGCTAACTATGGCTACACCTTC. This gives the protein CASLTPKQANYGYTF. The full variable domain, rest sourced from reference TRBV2 and TRBJ1-2, is EPEVTQTPSHQVTQMGQEVILRCVPISNHLYFYWYRQILGQKVEFLVSFYNNEISEKSEIFDDQFSVERPDGSNFTLKIRSTKLEDSAMYFCASLTPKQANYGYTFGSGTRLTVV.

This clonotype was counted at least ten times. V gene TRBV12-5 combines with J gene TRBJ2-1; TRBD2 matches 13 bases. This CDR3 has 16 amino acids. CDR1 and CDR2 (germline): LGHNT, FRNRAP. Germline trimming cut 2 bases from V and 8 bases from J; bases unmatched to any gene: 6. CDR3 DNA: TGTGCTAGTGGTTTGAACCCGGGACTAGCGGGACATGAGCAGTTCTTC. As protein: CASGLNPGLAGHEQFF.

As concerns this clonotype: This clone may be a read error of a much larger clone one base away. This chain connects TRBV12-3 or TRBV12-4 to TRBJ2-5; 11 bases are shared with TRBD2. This CDR3 comprises 15 residues. The trim removed 3 bases at V and 4 bases at J, leaving 4 bases unmatched. This chain's CDR3 is CASSFTSGGSETQYF. CDR3 sequence (DNA): TGTGCCAGCAGTTTCACTAGCGGGGGCTCAGAGACCCAGTACTTC.

Of note for this clonotype: The limits of the CDR3 on the DNA are not certain, so only TCRdb's listed CDR3 is given. The rearrangement uses TRBV11-2 and TRBJ1-2; whether TRBD1, the table's D call, matches the DNA was not checked. A total of 19 residues make up the CDR3, ends included. Germline values: CDR1 SGHAT, CDR2 FQNNGV. The CDR3 spells CASSTQQGARGEAFFGYTF.

This rearrangement joins TRBV12-3 or TRBV12-4 to TRBJ2-2, with a tentative D call TRBD2 (5 bases). This CDR3 comprises 16 residues. V dropped 6 bases and J dropped 4 bases, with 18 bases sitting between them. In DNA, the CDR3 is TGTGCCAGCAGCGACACCGGGATCCCTCGCACCGGGGAGCTGTTTTTT. It codes for CASSDTGIPRTGELFF.

This clonotype was counted ten times or more. Written as DNA, the CDR3 is TGTGCCAGCAGTTTATTCGGACAGGGGGCTAAATTTCTGTACGAGCAGTACTTC. Its protein is CASSLFGQGAKFLYEQYF. The chain is built from TRBV28 and TRBJ2-7; 11 positions agree with TRBD1. Germline V CDR1 and CDR2: MDHEN, SYDVKM. V dropped 1 base and J dropped 4; count of bases not matched to a gene: 12. The length of the CDR3 is 18 residues.

This clonotype was seen repeatedly, ten times or more. The chain uses TRBV10-3 and TRBJ2-3; D possibly uses TRBD1 or TRBD2 (6 bases each). This CDR3 has 16 amino acids. Trimming removed 0 bases at V and 4 bases at J, with 14 bases between. CDR1 and CDR2 from the germline V gene are ENHRY and SYGVKD. In DNA form, the CDR3 reads TGTGCCATCAGTGAGTCGGGGGGCTTAAACGCAGATACGCAGTATTTT. This codes for CAISESGGLNADTQYF.

This clonotype has ten or more counts. J is TRBJ2-1 and V is TRBV12-3 or TRBV12-4; 10 nucleotides agree with TRBD2. The V and J ends lost 7 bases and 7 bases, in that order; junction bases with no gene match: 10. This CDR3 region has 15 residues. This CDR3 is CASTQSGGAGNEQFF. The CDR3 region has the DNA TGTGCCAGCACCCAAAGCGGGGGGGCAGGAAATGAGCAGTTCTTC.

As regards this clonotype: A much larger clonotype is one base distant, so this may be a read error. This rearrangement joins TRBV6-5 to TRBJ2-1, with D unclear. The V end was cut by 5 bases, the J end by 11 bases, with 10 bases between. There are 11 residues in the CDR3. Germline CDR1 MNHEY, CDR2 SVGAGI. The CDR3 loop reads CASSHEVKQFF. CDR3 coding DNA: TGTGCCAGCAGTCACGAGGTAAAGCAGTTCTTC.

This rearrangement joins TRBV9 to TRBJ2-3; 13 nucleotides line up with TRBD2. The V segment lost 3 bases and the J segment 3 bases; nucleotides outside the gene matches: 4. Germline V lookup: CDR1 SGDLS, CDR2 YYNGEE. The length of the CDR3 is 16 residues. CDR3 nucleotide sequence: TGTGCCAGCAGCGCGACTAGCGGGGGGAGAACAGATACGCAGTATTTT. Translated: CASSATSGGRTDTQYF.

This clonotype occurred many times. V usage is TRBV7-8 and J usage is TRBJ2-3; unclear D gene. Per the germline V gene, CDR1 is SGHVS and CDR2 is FQNEAQ. V was shortened by 5 bases and J by 6 bases, with 6 bases between the two germline ends. This CDR3 is 11 amino acids long. CDR3 residues: CASSGLDTQYF. CDR3 nucleotides: TGTGCCAGCAGCGGCCTCGATACGCAGTATTTT.

This clonotype was recorded at least ten times. This chain links TRBV4-2 with TRBJ2-1; TRBD2 matches at 9 bases. Germline V gene lookup returns CDR1 LGHNA and CDR2 YNFKEQ. After removal of 0 bases from V and 4 bases from J, the junction contained 7 bases not matched to a gene. This CDR3 is built from 17 residues. CDR3 nucleotide sequence: TGTGCCAGCAGCCAAGACCCAGTAGCGGGGGTTTACAATGAGCAGTTCTTC. Translated, it gives CASSQDPVAGVYNEQFF.

This clonotype was seen many times. DNA for the CDR3: TGTGCCAGCAGGGCCTCGTCGGGCGAGCAGTACTTC. This sequence encodes CASRASSGEQYF. V usage is TRBV6-5 and J usage is TRBJ2-7; no clear D gene. Per the germline V gene, CDR1 is MNHEY and CDR2 is SVGAGI. Trimming shortened V by 6 bases and J by 6 bases, and 12 bases separated the two germline ends. CDR3 size: 12 residues.

A note on this clonotype: The CDR3 ends on some other residue instead of the conserved phenylalanine or tryptophan, so this is likely a read error. CDR3 nucleotides: TGTGCCAGCTCACCTCAGGGGAACACCGGGGAGCTGTTTTCT. Translation gives CASSPQGNTGELFS. The chain uses TRBV18 and TRBJ2-2; weak D call: TRBD1 (5 bases). The CDR3 consists of 14 residues. V was shortened by 3 bases and J by 1 base, with 6 bases between the two germline ends. Germline V gives CDR1 KGHSH, CDR2 LQKENI.

This clonotype was seen repeatedly, ten times or more. The chain combines TRBV20-1 with TRBJ2-4, with TRBD2 identical over 7 bases. This CDR3 is built from 12 residues. Germline V gene data show CDR1 as DFQATT and CDR2 as SNEGSKA (reference sequence). V lost 3 bases and J lost 7; bases outside the gene matches: 3. Here the CDR3 reads CSASPGGNIQYF. DNA for the CDR3: TGCAGTGCTAGCCCCGGGGGGAACATTCAGTACTTC.

V gene TRBV5-4 combines with J gene TRBJ2-5; no definite D call. V was pared by 4 bases and J by 0 bases, with 7 bases between. This CDR3 has 13 amino acids. Germline loops: CDR1 SGHNT, CDR2 YYREEE (reference sequence). The CDR3 loop reads CASSPRDQETQYF. DNA of the CDR3: TGTGCCAGCAGCCCCCGGGACCAAGAGACCCAGTACTTC.

The genes are TRBV6-5 and TRBJ1-1; TRBD1 matches 9 bases. The germline CDR1 and CDR2 sequences are MNHEY and SVGAGI. The CDR3 is 14 residues long. The trim removed 5 bases at V and 8 bases at J, leaving 9 bases unmatched. CDR3 amino acids: CASSNPGQGPEAFF. The CDR3 DNA follows: TGTGCCAGCAGTAATCCGGGACAGGGCCCCGAAGCTTTCTTT.

With regard to this clonotype: This clone may be a read error of a much larger clone one base away. This chain joins TRBV28 and TRBJ2-3, with D unclear. Germline values: CDR1 MDHEN, CDR2 SYDVKM. Trimming took 2 bases from V and 2 from J, leaving 11 bases between them. The CDR3 consists of 15 residues. CDR3 amino acids: CASSLPSSITDTQYF. CDR3 DNA: TGTGCCAGCAGTTTACCGTCGAGTATCACAGATACGCAGTATTTT.

This clonotype was seen only a few times. The rearrangement joins TRBV20-1 to TRBJ1-1; tentative D call: TRBD1 (5 bases). This CDR3 has 12 residues. The germline gives CDR1 DFQATT, CDR2 SNEGSKA (reference sequence). Trimming removed 7 bases from V and 1 base from J, with 10 bases in between. CDR3 sequence: CSGKTGNTEAFF. The CDR3 region has the DNA TGCAGTGGCAAAACAGGGAACACTGAAGCTTTCTTT.

This chain links TRBV29-1 with TRBJ2-1, with D possibly TRBD1 on 6 matching bases. Germline V gene lookup returns CDR1 SQVTM and CDR2 ANQGSEA. Trimming pared 8 bases from V and 7 bases from J, leaving 12 bases between. The CDR3 extends over 11 amino acids. The CDR3 region is CSFSGVNEQFF. The CDR3 bases are TGCAGCTTTTCAGGGGTGAATGAGCAGTTCTTC.

To note about this clonotype: This could be a read error, since a much larger clone is one nucleotide away. For the CDR3, the DNA is TGTGCCAGCACCGAGGGCGGGGGGGAGGATACGAAGTATTTT. Translation: CASTEGGGEDTKYF. The rearrangement joins TRBV6-6 to TRBJ2-3; 9 bases line up with TRBD2. Germline V gene data show CDR1 as MNHNY and CDR2 as SVGAGI (reference sequence). The CDR3 loop spans 14 amino acids.

This clonotype has at least ten counts. V gene TRBV3-1 combines with J gene TRBJ2-2; tentatively, D is TRBD1 (5 bases). The CDR3 extends over 14 amino acids. Germline V CDR1 and CDR2: LGHDT, YNNKEL (reference sequence). Trimming removed 2 bases from V and 4 bases from J, with 8 bases in between. The CDR3 DNA sequence: TGTGCCAGCAGCCAAAGGGGTTTCACCGGGGAGCTGTTTTTT. Translating it yields CASSQRGFTGELFF.

Turning to this clonotype: A much larger clone differs by one base, so this may be a read error. The chain joins TRBV13 to TRBJ2-3; the D gene is possibly TRBD2 (7 bases). The CDR3 is 14 amino acids. CDR1 and CDR2 (germline): PRHDT, FYEKMQ (reference sequence). V was trimmed by 6 bases and J by 10 bases, leaving 20 bases between them. The CDR3 here is CASSEGGGLDAQYF. CDR3 DNA sequence: TGTGCCAGCAGTGAAGGGGGGGGCCTCGATGCGCAGTATTTT. The whole variable domain, remainder taken from reference TRBV13 and TRBJ2-3, is AAGVIQSPRHLIKEKRETATLKCYPIPRHDTVYWYQQGPGQDPQFLISFYEKMQSDKGSIPDRFSAQQFSDYHSELNMSSLELGDSALYFCASSEGGGLDAQYFGPGTRLTVL.

Worth noting for this clonotype: The limits of the CDR3 on the DNA are not certain, so only TCRdb's listed CDR3 is given. The chain couples TRBV20-1 to TRBJ1-2. Germline V gene data show CDR1 as DFQATT and CDR2 as SNEGSKA (reference sequence). The CDR3 region is 15 residues in length, termini included. CDR3 sequence: CSASVNTEAFFGYTF.

This clonotype appeared many times. The CDR3 coding sequence is TGCGCCAGCAGCTTGGGACAGTTTGCAACTAATGAAAAACTGTTTTTT. Translated: CASSLGQFATNEKLFF. The rearrangement links TRBV5-1 to TRBJ1-4, with TRBD1 as a possible D gene (5 bases). V dropped 0 bases and J dropped 0 bases, with 9 bases sitting between them. Germline CDR1 reads SGHRS; CDR2 reads YFSETQ. There are 16 residues in the CDR3.